This note documents a single TCR beta chain sequence. The antigen is unknown. The data derive from a study of Ad26.COV2.S vaccination and SARS-CoV-2 variants. Study-wide background: Ad26.COV2.S given intramuscularly, once or twice 56 days apart. Notes on the study in general: Total responses of T cells may have been underestimated by the analyses of TCR breadth and depth. After vaccination, reports described spike-specific CD8+ and CD4+ T cell responses as showing substantial breadth.

Assay: immunoSEQ multiplex PCR; the TCRdb copy retains only in-frame clones and omits some. The sample has about 330,000 clones, 75% to 90% seen once. Per germline, CDR1 SGHRS and CDR2 YFSETQ. Trimming cost V 1 base and J 4 bases, with 8 bases left between them. The CDR3 contains 14 residues. Treatment denoted: some 20 received Ad26.COV2.S at low or high dose, single or two shots; about 5 received placebo; per-sample allocation not given. At day 63 after the first vaccine or placebo injection, samples were drawn. The vaccine delivered Wuhan-strain SARS-CoV-2 spike through an Ad26 vector. This chain connects TRBV5-1 to TRBJ1-4, with D tentatively TRBD1 (5 bases). The receptor was derived from a person between 18 and 59 years old who received the Ad26.COV2.S COVID-19 vaccine or a placebo. The starting material was peripheral blood, obtained in a trial of Ad26.COV2.S vaccine versus placebo. CDR3 nucleotide sequence: TGCGCCAGCAGCTTGCGGGGGGTTAATGAAAAACTGTTTTTT. It encodes CASSLRGVNEKLFF.